The following is a TCR beta chain sequence with its context. Its antigen is still unknown. One junction end disagrees with the germline gene, perhaps due to a read error. This CDR3 is also generated by other DNA sequences in the sample. The entry originates in a study of cytomegalovirus exposure and HLA in healthy donors (dated by TCRdb to about 2017). For the study in its entirety: The 500 to 800 repertoires of the first cohort and the 95 to 150 validation repertoires were produced on the same platform, according to a later analysis. To predict cytomegalovirus infection status, the study combined high-throughput TCR immunosequencing, statistical association of individual TCRs with disease status, and machine learning. The aim of the study was to test whether cataloging public T cell receptors could identify signatures of past pathogen exposure. In addition to the first cohort of 650 to 800 subjects, a separate validation cohort of 100 to 150 different subjects was used. General findings and caveats noted by the study authors: In the study, around 160 TCR beta chains were listed as associated with cytomegalovirus. In vitro tests confirmed that a few of the cytomegalovirus-associated TCR beta chains recognize cytomegalovirus antigens. A later analysis lacked HLA typing for the validation cohort, so it scored co-occurrence in that cohort across all 110 or so repertoires. Most TCR sequences were observed very rarely across donors, whereas some public TCRs were present in many individuals. Subsequent analysis determined that TCRs grouped into clusters in the first cohort also showed a tendency toward co-occurrence across the roughly 110 validation repertoires, and about 93% of cluster scores exceeded 0. It was suggested by the authors that the approach could potentially be generalized to other disease states and immunological phenotypes. The classifier was reported to diagnose cytomegalovirus status with high specificity and sensitivity in both the original cohort and the validation cohort.

The CDR1 and CDR2 encoded by the germline V gene (reference sequence) are MNHEY and SMNVEV. Counted from cysteine to phenylalanine, this CDR3 has 13 amino acids. Only the CDR3 region is kept as DNA, spanning 39 bases read in frame from base 1. The receptor library was made with the immunoSEQ multiplex PCR assay. In the paper's pipeline: A statistical classification framework was built to diagnose cytomegalovirus status from the catalog of TCR beta chain sequences. TCRdb mirrors the immuneACCESS table, restricted to in-frame sequences. Some clones are absent from its copies; in checked studies, under half trace to an unresolved V gene, and the reason for the others is unknown. The DNA gave D and trimming, while V, J and clone size come from that table. The sample table records 200,000 or so clones; approximately 80% of these occur just once. The ten most abundant clones make up around 15% of the sample.

Donors formed part of the validation cohort, which comprised about 120 subjects and was distinct from the first cohort of some 700 subjects. Sequencing input: PBMCs. The sequence is built from TRBV27 and TRBJ1-2; the best D guess is TRBD1, with 5 bases matching. The clonotype comes from a woman under 40 in good health and CMV-seropositive. The nucleotide sequence reads as follows: TGTGCTAGCAGTCTGACAGCGAACTATGGCTACACCTTC. Its amino acids are CASSLTANYGYTF.